The 13 T cell receptor beta chains listed next were all sequenced from one sample in a study of cytotoxic CD8 clonotypes in ibrutinib-treated CLL. Sequencing was performed with immunoSEQ multiplex PCR; in TCRdb, only in-frame clones are kept and a portion is missing. The sample comprises about 200,000 clones, 75% to 85% of which are singletons, and more than 9.5% rests with the top ten. This specimen was PBMCs, taken after 12 months of ibrutinib treatment. These receptors all stem from a human donor with chronic lymphocytic leukemia.

The chain uses TRBV11-2 and TRBJ1-2; D uncertain. Trimming took 3 bases from V and 4 from J, leaving 15 bases between them. This CDR3 spans 15 amino acids. The germline V gene has CDR1 SGHAT and CDR2 FQNNGV. The DNA of the CDR3 is TGTGCCAGCAGCTTCCAGGTTGGGCTCCCCTATGGCTACACCTTC. It is translated as CASSFQVGLPYGYTF.

The rearrangement uses TRBV29-1 and TRBJ2-3; D ambiguous. With 2 bases removed from V and 0 bases from J, the gap between germline ends came to 6 bases. CDR3 size: 13 residues. Per the germline V gene, CDR1 is SQVTM and CDR2 is ANQGSEA. The DNA for the CDR3 is TGCAGCGTTGAAACAGCTAGCACAGATACGCAGTATTTT. It codes for CSVETASTDTQYF.

The V gene is TRBV6-5, the J gene TRBJ2-7; D remains unclear. CDR1 is MNHEY, CDR2 SVGAGI, per germline. V was shortened by 2 bases and J by 0 bases, with 11 bases between the two germline ends. CDR3 length equals 15 residues. The CDR3 DNA follows: TGTGCCAGCAGTTACCAGGTTCCCATCTCCTACGAGCAGTACTTC. Encoded protein: CASSYQVPISYEQYF.

V is TRBV7-9 and J is TRBJ2-1, with TRBD2 matching over 9 bases. The CDR3 is 14 residues long. V trimming: 6 bases; J trimming: 5 bases; junction bases outside the gene matches: 5. CDR1 and CDR2 from the germline V gene are SEHNR and FQNEAQ (reference sequence). DNA for the CDR3: TGTGCCAGCAGTCTTAGCGGGAGTAACAATGAGCAGTTCTTC. Translation gives CASSLSGSNNEQFF.

This clone was observed a few times. The rearrangement joins TRBV28 to TRBJ2-7; D is perhaps TRBD2 (5 bases). The length of the CDR3 is 15 residues. The ends were cut back, 6 bases at V and 1 base at J, with 16 bases in the middle. Germline V CDR1 and CDR2: MDHEN, SYDVKM. CDR3 region: CASSPGSTPSYEQYF. CDR3 bases: TGTGCCAGCAGCCCGGGGAGTACGCCTTCCTACGAGCAGTACTTC.

The chain is built from TRBV11-2 and TRBJ1-2; D is undetermined. Per the germline V gene, CDR1 is SGHAT and CDR2 is FQNNGV. Between the trimmed V and J ends, which lost 5 bases and 6 bases, there was a span of 13 bases. The CDR3 sequence is 13 residues long. The CDR3 here is CASSRLGSDGYTF. DNA for the CDR3: TGTGCCAGCAGCAGACTAGGGTCAGATGGCTACACCTTC.

The rearrangement uses TRBV5-6 and TRBJ1-3; D is ambiguous. In germline, CDR1 is SGHDT, CDR2 YYEEEE. This CDR3 contains 15 residues. Between the trimmed V and J ends, which lost 2 bases and 1 base, there was a span of 10 bases. CDR3 amino acids: CASSLMGASGNTIYF. CDR3 sequence (DNA): TGTGCCAGCAGCTTAATGGGCGCTTCTGGAAACACCATATATTTT.

The genes are TRBV4-1 and TRBJ1-1; D may be TRBD1 (5 bases). Germline lookup yields CDR1 MGHRA and CDR2 YSYEKL. V was pared by 4 bases and J by 1 base, with 7 bases between. The CDR3 has 13 amino acids. The CDR3 is CASSPQGNTEAFF. The CDR3 DNA sequence: TGCGCCAGCAGCCCTCAGGGGAACACTGAAGCTTTCTTT.

The count of this clone is one. The chain has TRBV28 and TRBJ1-3; D not resolved. This CDR3 is built from 12 residues. V lost 7 bases, J lost 3 bases, and 7 bases lay in between. The germline V gene has CDR1 MDHEN and CDR2 SYDVKM. This CDR3 is CASTGFGNTIYF. The CDR3 DNA is TGTGCCAGCACCGGCTTTGGAAACACCATATATTTT.

The chain has TRBV2 and TRBJ1-5; D ambiguous. Germline loops: CDR1 SNHLY, CDR2 FYNNEI. Between the trimmed V and J ends, which lost 11 bases and 0 bases, there was a span of 14 bases. This CDR3 region has 14 residues. CDR3 nucleotide sequence: TGTGCCTGTCGGACTGATCATAGCAATCAGCCCCAGCATTTT. Translated, it gives CACRTDHSNQPQHF.

Details on this clone: Other DNA sequences in this sample translate to the same CDR3. The chain joins TRBV5-1 to TRBJ2-7; maybe TRBD1 (6 bases). This CDR3 is built from 15 residues. Trimming removed 0 bases at V and 0 bases at J, with 10 bases between. CDR1 and CDR2 from the germline V gene are SGHRS and YFSETQ. The CDR3 DNA sequence: TGCGCCAGCAGCTTGGAGGGGGTCAGCTCCTACGAGCAGTACTTC. Its translation is CASSLEGVSSYEQYF.

The rearrangement uses TRBV15 and TRBJ1-1; a possible D gene is TRBD1 (6 bases). The CDR3 loop spans 13 amino acids. The V gene's germline CDR1 is LNHNV and CDR2 YYDKDF (reference sequence). V lost 6 bases to trimming and J lost 8 bases, with 16 bases between them. The CDR3 region has the DNA TGTGCCACCAGAAAGGTGGGGGCAGAAGAAGCTTTCTTT. It translates to CATRKVGAEEAFF.

The chain joins TRBV6-5 to TRBJ2-1; D might be TRBD1 or TRBD2, each matching 5 bases. The V gene's germline CDR1 is MNHEY and CDR2 SVGAGI. Trimming took off 4 bases at V and 0 bases at J, with 10 bases between the two ends. The CDR3 extends over 15 amino acids. The chain's CDR3 is CASSWDGSSYNEQFF. CDR3 nucleotide sequence: TGTGCCAGCAGTTGGGACGGAAGCTCCTACAATGAGCAGTTCTTC.